This T cell receptor beta chain came from a study of graft-versus-host responses after intestinal transplantation. Across the whole study: Each of the recipients got a multivisceral, liver-intestinal, or isolated intestinal transplant. Among the recipients, all got anti-thymocyte globulin induction and then tacrolimus and steroids for 3 to 4 years. Broader study findings: Association was observed between peak circulating GvH clone levels and early post-transplant HvG declines. Researchers found GvH clones in recipient marrow, and some showed up first in ileum or blood.

The repertoire was sequenced with immunoSEQ multiplex PCR; TCRdb's copy has only in-frame clones and lacks some. This sample yields 100,000 to 110,000 clones, of which roughly 87% are seen a single time; more than 0.75% belongs to the top ten. This clone was detected a few times. Its antigen is still unknown. Between the trimmed V and J ends, which lost 4 bases and 6 bases, there was a span of 17 bases. Per the germline V gene, CDR1 is SGHRS and CDR2 is YFSETQ. CDR3 length equals 14 residues. The sample was unstimulated CD4+ T cells sorted from spleen or lymph node cells, taken before transplant. The origin of this receptor is a human donor who was the organ donor for an intestinal transplant. The rearrangement joins TRBV5-1 to TRBJ2-7; no firm D call. CDR3 in DNA: TGCGCCAGCAGCGTATCAGAGCTACCTCTCGAGCAGTACTTC. It encodes CASSVSELPLEQYF.